This T cell receptor (beta chain) was profiled in a study of regulatory T cells in long-lasting Graves disease. Sequencing libraries for TCR beta were prepared with iRepertoire HTBI primers and Arm-PCR of CDR3 regions. TCRdb recomputed calls from the multiplex PCR reads with MiXCR, one row per CDR3 protein. The data show hundreds of thousands of distinct CDR3 sequences, less than 15% seen once. Time point: newly diagnosed GD, antithyroid drugs for less than 3 months. PBMCs provided the RNA from which the TCR library was made. Around 10 milliliters of peripheral blood were taken and placed in EDTA tubes. This clonotype has a count of ten or more. This sample was also put to use in a study of T cells in Graves' hyperthyroidism and ophthalmopathy. That study adds: Exclusion of patients followed from uncontrolled infection, other autoimmune disease, pregnancy or lactation. Primed by the HTBI set, a first-round RT-PCR was run on the TCR CDR3.

The source material was peripheral blood mononuclear cells (PBMCs), sampled at new diagnosis, from a patient treated with antithyroid drugs. The clonotype comes from a man younger than 45 with Graves disease.

CDR3 in amino acids: CSVQEEWRDTQYF. DNA for the CDR3: TGCAGCGTCCAGGAGGAATGGAGGGATACGCAGTATTTT. The chain joins TRBV29-1 to TRBJ2-3; maybe TRBD2 (5 bases). This CDR3 contains 13 residues. The germline V gene encodes CDR1 SQVTM and CDR2 ANQGSEA. The ends were cut back, 6 bases at V and 6 bases at J, with 16 bases in the middle.